The 21 T cell receptor beta chains below were found in one sample sequenced in a study of spatial heterogeneity in lung cancer. Time point given: sample taken at primary tumor resection. TCRdb reprocessed the 5' RACE reads via MiXCR and lists one record per CDR3 protein. The sample includes about 7,700 distinct CDR3 sequences, 15% to 17% of them seen just once. The sample here was normal lung tissue next to the tumor, taken at surgery. The receptors shown here come from a male donor with early-stage non-small cell lung cancer.

This clonotype is medium-sized. The CDR3 spells CASSVGNGMETQYF. Written as DNA, the CDR3 is TGTGCCAGCAGCGTCGGAAACGGGATGGAGACCCAGTACTTC. The chain recombines TRBV11-2 with TRBJ2-5; D may be TRBD2 (5 bases). This CDR3 has 14 amino acids. The V and J ends lost 5 bases and 5 bases respectively, with 15 bases between them. Per the germline V gene, CDR1 is SGHAT and CDR2 is FQNNGV.

At least ten counts were recorded for this clonotype. This chain links TRBV7-9 with TRBJ2-3, with TRBD2 matching 10 bases. The trim removed 0 bases at V and 4 bases at J, leaving 1 base unmatched. The germline CDR1 and CDR2 sequences are SEHNR and FQNEAQ (reference sequence). The CDR3 spans 15 residues. The CDR3 loop is CASSLASGGPDTQYF. CDR3 sequence (DNA): TGTGCCAGCAGCTTAGCTAGCGGGGGGCCAGATACGCAGTATTTT.

This clonotype turned up a few times. The V and J genes are TRBV28 and TRBJ2-6, with D hard to call. Deletions cut 1 base from V and 4 bases from J, with 2 bases between. The CDR3 has 13 residues. Germline CDR1 and CDR2: MDHEN and SYDVKM. The CDR3 sequence is CASSLSGANVLTF. In DNA form, the CDR3 reads TGTGCCAGCAGTTTATCAGGGGCCAACGTCCTGACTTTC.

Ten or more counts support this clonotype. This sequence joins TRBV5-6 and TRBJ2-1; 11 positions match TRBD2. This CDR3 has 16 residues. Germline loops: CDR1 SGHDT, CDR2 YYEEEE. J gave up 7 bases and V 3 bases, and 9 bases lay outside the gene matches. The CDR3 region is CASSYHTSGRGNEQFF. Here the CDR3 DNA reads TGTGCCAGCAGCTACCATACTAGCGGGAGAGGAAATGAGCAGTTCTTC.

In its sample, this clonotype was seen many times. The chain joins TRBV7-2 to TRBJ2-7; the match to TRBD2 covers 7 bases. J lost 3 bases, V lost 0 bases, and 11 bases had no gene match. The germline gives CDR1 SGHTA, CDR2 FQGNSA. The CDR3 totals 17 residues. DNA for the CDR3: TGTGCCAGCAGCTTAGCTGCGGGGGAGCCTAGCGTCTACGAGCAGTACTTC. Translated, it gives CASSLAAGEPSVYEQYF.

J is TRBJ1-5 and V is TRBV10-2, with D perhaps TRBD1 (6 bases). The germline CDR1 and CDR2 sequences are WSHSY and SAAADI. V gave up 6 bases and J gave up 1 base, with 13 bases separating them. This CDR3 is built from 15 residues. In DNA, the CDR3 is TGCGCCAGCAGAATTGGAGGGACAAGCAATCAGCCCCAGCATTTT. Its translation: CASRIGGTSNQPQHF.

This clonotype was picked up many times. V gene TRBV7-2 combines with J gene TRBJ2-7; no reliable D call. The CDR3 totals 12 residues. The V end was cut by 3 bases, the J end by 2 bases, with 5 bases between. Germline V lookup: CDR1 SGHTA, CDR2 FQGNSA. As DNA, the CDR3 is TGTGCCAGCAGCTTCACACCCTACGAGCAGTACTTC. It is translated as CASSFTPYEQYF.

The rearrangement links TRBV3-1 to TRBJ1-5, with D unclear. CDR3 length: 13 amino acids. Germline lookup yields CDR1 LGHDT and CDR2 YNNKEL (reference sequence). The V end lost 2 bases, the J end lost 7 bases, and 9 bases lay between the germline ends. The CDR3 reads CASSQISWQPQHF. The CDR3 DNA sequence: TGTGCCAGCAGCCAAATTTCATGGCAGCCCCAGCATTTT.

The rearrangement links TRBV2 to TRBJ2-3; 11 positions agree with TRBD2. Germline V lookup: CDR1 SNHLY, CDR2 FYNNEI. The junction had 10 bases not matched to a gene; V was cut back by 8 bases and J by 6 bases. The CDR3 contains 15 residues. CDR3 in amino acids: CASSSQLAGADTQYF. CDR3 DNA sequence: TGTGCCAGCTCCAGCCAACTAGCGGGAGCCGATACGCAGTATTTT.

This clonotype was seen at least ten times. The rearrangement uses TRBV5-1 and TRBJ2-7; 9 positions match TRBD1. Germline V gene sequence: CDR1 SGHRS, CDR2 YFSETQ. V shed 4 bases, J shed 5 bases, and the junction held 4 bases outside the gene matches. This CDR3 is 13 amino acids long. CDR3: CASSRGTGNEQYF. In DNA form, the CDR3 reads TGCGCCAGCAGCCGCGGGACAGGGAACGAGCAGTACTTC.

The J gene is TRBJ2-5, the V gene TRBV29-1, with D possibly matching TRBD2 (7 bases). The CDR3 is made up of 14 amino acids. The germline V gene has CDR1 SQVTM and CDR2 ANQGSEA. Trimming removed 5 bases at V and 10 bases at J, with 23 bases between. The CDR3 loop reads CSVPPSAGAGSQYF. CDR3 bases: TGCAGCGTTCCGCCTAGCGCGGGGGCGGGGAGCCAGTACTTC. Filled out from reference TRBV29-1 and TRBJ2-5, the complete variable domain reads SAVISQKPSRDICQRGTSLTIQCQVDSQVTMMFWYRQQPGQSLTLIATANQGSEATYESGFVIDKFPISRPNLTFSTLTVSNMSPEDSSIYLCSVPPSAGAGSQYFGPGTRLLVL.

This clonotype is medium-sized. The chain employs TRBV20-1 and TRBJ2-7; TRBD1 matches 7 bases. Losses at the gene ends were 6 bases for V and 0 bases for J; bases not matched to a gene: 14. There are 16 residues in the CDR3. Germline values: CDR1 DFQATT, CDR2 SNEGSKA (reference sequence). The CDR3 DNA sequence: TGCAGTGCCACGTCCACAGGGGCCTTAAGCTCCTACGAGCAGTACTTC. It specifies CSATSTGALSSYEQYF.

There are many counts of this clonotype. The chain employs TRBV6-1 and TRBJ2-7; D unresolved. This CDR3 is 14 amino acids long. V lost 7 bases and J 1 base, leaving 14 bases between the germline ends. The V gene's germline CDR1 is MNHNS and CDR2 SASEGT. CDR3 bases: TGTGCCAGCACCCCCCGGCAGGAGTCCTACGAGCAGTACTTC. Protein sequence: CASTPRQESYEQYF.

The chain carries TRBV6-5 and TRBJ2-6; 11 bases line up with TRBD1. The junction had 7 bases not matched to a gene; V was cut back by 10 bases and J by 2 bases. CDR1 and CDR2 from the germline V gene are MNHEY and SVGAGI. The CDR3 length is 16 residues. The DNA for the CDR3 is TGTGCCACCACGGGGACAGGGGGACCTGGGGCCAACGTCCTGACTTTC. Translated: CATTGTGGPGANVLTF.

The chain's CDR3 is CASTESAPGGNEQFF. CDR3 coding DNA: TGCGCCAGCACAGAAAGTGCCCCGGGGGGAAATGAGCAGTTCTTC. The chain links TRBV5-1 to TRBJ2-1; 7 bases are a match to TRBD2. The CDR3 length is 15 residues. V shed 6 bases, J shed 7 bases, and the junction held 13 bases outside the gene matches. Germline CDR1 reads SGHRS; CDR2 reads YFSETQ.

This clonotype was counted at least ten times. CDR3 in amino acids: CASSLQGAAKNIQYF. The CDR3 nucleotides read TGTGCCAGCAGCTTGCAGGGGGCGGCCAAAAACATTCAGTACTTC. The chain recombines TRBV7-2 with TRBJ2-4, with TRBD1 matching 8 bases. Trimming at V came to 3 bases and at J to 1 base, leaving 2 bases not matched to a gene. The CDR3 length is 15 residues. The V gene's germline CDR1 is SGHTA and CDR2 FQGNSA.

By proportion, this clonotype is medium-sized. The chain links TRBV20-1 to TRBJ1-4, with D maybe TRBD1 (6 bases). This CDR3 comprises 13 residues. Trimming took off 0 bases at V and 8 bases at J, with 10 bases between the two ends. In germline, CDR1 is DFQATT, CDR2 SNEGSKA (reference sequence). The chain's CDR3 is CSAREGAVEKLFF. CDR3 bases: TGCAGTGCTAGAGAGGGGGCAGTCGAAAAACTGTTTTTT.

This clonotype was seen repeatedly, ten times or more. The chain carries TRBV6-1 and TRBJ2-4; the match to TRBD2 covers 9 bases. Germline V gene lookup returns CDR1 MNHNS and CDR2 SASEGT. The CDR3 contains 13 residues. V was clipped by 8 bases and J by 7 bases; unmatched bases: 6. The CDR3 DNA reads TGTGCCAGCGCGGGGGGGCTAGATAACATTCAGTACTTC. It specifies CASAGGLDNIQYF.

This chain uses TRBV6-1 with TRBJ2-3; 8 bases line up with TRBD2. Germline V gives CDR1 MNHNS, CDR2 SASEGT. The ends lost 6 bases at V and 0 bases at J; junction bases unmatched: 5. The CDR3 loop spans 15 amino acids. CDR3 loop: CASRVSGVSTDTQYF. CDR3 nucleotides: TGTGCCAGCAGGGTTAGCGGGGTCAGCACAGATACGCAGTATTTT.

By share, this clonotype ranks as medium-sized (0.01 to 0.1%). The chain carries TRBV13 and TRBJ2-5; 10 nucleotides match TRBD2. Germline V gives CDR1 PRHDT, CDR2 FYEKMQ (reference sequence). This CDR3 is 16 amino acids long. V trimming: 5 bases; J trimming: 2 bases; junction bases outside the gene matches: 8. CDR3 DNA sequence: TGTGCCAGCAGCCCGTCCGGGACTAGCGTACAAGAGACCCAGTACTTC. This sequence encodes CASSPSGTSVQETQYF.

Within the sample, this clonotype is medium-sized. The chain employs TRBV28 and TRBJ1-1; TRBD1 matches 9 bases. This CDR3 contains 14 residues. V was clipped by 8 bases and J by 10 bases; unmatched bases: 14. The germline gives CDR1 MDHEN, CDR2 SYDVKM. The CDR3 here is CASGVGQGKGGAFF. CDR3 sequence (DNA): TGTGCCAGCGGGGTCGGACAGGGGAAAGGTGGAGCTTTCTTT.